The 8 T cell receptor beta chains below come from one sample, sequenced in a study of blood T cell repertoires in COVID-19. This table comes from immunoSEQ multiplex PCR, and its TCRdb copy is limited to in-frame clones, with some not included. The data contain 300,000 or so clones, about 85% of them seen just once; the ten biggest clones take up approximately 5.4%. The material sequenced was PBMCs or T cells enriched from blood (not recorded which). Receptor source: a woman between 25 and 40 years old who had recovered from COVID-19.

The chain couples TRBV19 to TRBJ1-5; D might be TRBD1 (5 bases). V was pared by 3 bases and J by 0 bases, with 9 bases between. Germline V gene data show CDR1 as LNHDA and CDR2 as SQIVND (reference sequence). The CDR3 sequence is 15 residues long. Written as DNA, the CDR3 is TGTGCCAGTAGTATTGGGGGGAATAGCAATCAGCCCCAGCATTTT. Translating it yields CASSIGGNSNQPQHF.

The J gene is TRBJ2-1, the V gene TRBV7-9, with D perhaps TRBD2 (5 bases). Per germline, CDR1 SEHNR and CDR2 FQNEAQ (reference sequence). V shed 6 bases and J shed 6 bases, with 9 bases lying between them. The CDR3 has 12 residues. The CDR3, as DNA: TGTGCCAGCAGTCAGACTACCAATGAGCAGTTCTTC. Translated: CASSQTTNEQFF.

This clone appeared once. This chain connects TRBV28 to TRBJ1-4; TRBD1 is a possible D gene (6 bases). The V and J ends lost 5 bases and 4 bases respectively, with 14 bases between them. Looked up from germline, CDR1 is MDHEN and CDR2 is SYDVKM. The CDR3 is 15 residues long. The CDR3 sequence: CASSPEGQDNEKLFF. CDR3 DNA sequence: TGTGCCAGCAGTCCCGAGGGACAAGATAATGAAAAACTGTTTTTT.

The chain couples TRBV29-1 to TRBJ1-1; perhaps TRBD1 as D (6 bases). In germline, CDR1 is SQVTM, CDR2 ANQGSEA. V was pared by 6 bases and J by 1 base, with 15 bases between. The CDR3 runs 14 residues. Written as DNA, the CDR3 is TGCAGCGTGGGACCTGACAGGAGGAACACTGAAGCTTTCTTT. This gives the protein CSVGPDRRNTEAFF.

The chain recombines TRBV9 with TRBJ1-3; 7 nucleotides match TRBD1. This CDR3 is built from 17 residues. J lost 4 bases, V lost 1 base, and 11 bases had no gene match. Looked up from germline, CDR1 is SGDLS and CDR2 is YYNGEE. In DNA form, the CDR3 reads TGTGCCAGCAGCGTATCGAGACAGGGAACGGGGGGAAACACCATATATTTT. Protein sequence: CASSVSRQGTGGNTIYF. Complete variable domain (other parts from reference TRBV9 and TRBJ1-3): DSGVTQTPKHLITATGQRVTLRCSPRSGDLSVYWYQQSLDQGLQFLIQYYNGEERAKGNILERFSAQQFPDLHSELNLSSLELGDSALYFCASSVSRQGTGGNTIYFGEGSWLTVV.

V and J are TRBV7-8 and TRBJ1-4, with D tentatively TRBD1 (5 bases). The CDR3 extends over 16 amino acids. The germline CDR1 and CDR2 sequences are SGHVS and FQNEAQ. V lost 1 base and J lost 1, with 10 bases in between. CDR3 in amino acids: CASSLEEGRTNEKLFF. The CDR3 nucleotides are TGTGCCAGCAGCTTAGAGGAGGGGAGAACTAATGAAAAACTGTTTTTT. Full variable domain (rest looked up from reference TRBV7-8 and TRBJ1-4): GAGVSQSPRYKVAKRGQDVALRCDPISGHVSLFWYQQALGQGPEFLTYFQNEAQLDKSGLPSDRFFAERPEGSVSTLKIQRTQQEDSAVYLCASSLEEGRTNEKLFFGSGTQLSVL.

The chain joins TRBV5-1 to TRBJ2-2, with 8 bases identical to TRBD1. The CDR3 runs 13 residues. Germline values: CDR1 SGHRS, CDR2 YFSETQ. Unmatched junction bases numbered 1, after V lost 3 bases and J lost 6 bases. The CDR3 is CASSWTGPGELFF. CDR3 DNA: TGCGCCAGCAGCTGGACAGGGCCCGGGGAGCTGTTTTTT.

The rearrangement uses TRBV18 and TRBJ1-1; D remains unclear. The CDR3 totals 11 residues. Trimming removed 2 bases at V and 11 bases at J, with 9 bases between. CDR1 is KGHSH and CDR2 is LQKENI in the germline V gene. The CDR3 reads CASSPSREAFF. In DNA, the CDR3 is TGTGCCAGCTCACCATCCCGGGAGGCTTTCTTT.